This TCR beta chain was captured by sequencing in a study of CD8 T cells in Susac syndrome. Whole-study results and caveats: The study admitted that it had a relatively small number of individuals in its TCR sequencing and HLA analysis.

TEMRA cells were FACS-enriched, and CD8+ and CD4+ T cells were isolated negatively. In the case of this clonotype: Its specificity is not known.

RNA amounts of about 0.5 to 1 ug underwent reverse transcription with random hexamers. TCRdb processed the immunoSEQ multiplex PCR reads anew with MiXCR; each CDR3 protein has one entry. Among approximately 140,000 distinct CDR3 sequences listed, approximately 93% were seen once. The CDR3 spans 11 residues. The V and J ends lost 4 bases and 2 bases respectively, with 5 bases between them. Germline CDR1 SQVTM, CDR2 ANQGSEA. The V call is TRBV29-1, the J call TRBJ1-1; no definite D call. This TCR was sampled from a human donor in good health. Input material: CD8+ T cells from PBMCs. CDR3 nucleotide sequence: TGCAGCGTTGCACTTAACACTGAAGCTTTCTTT. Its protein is CSVALNTEAFF.